This T cell receptor beta chain emerged from a study of cytomegalovirus exposure and HLA in healthy donors (dated by TCRdb to about 2017). Background on the whole study: An earlier analysis of 550 to 700 of the donors reported about 290 Gb of sequence data and 100 million to 130 million unique TCR beta sequences from roughly 180 million T cells. All discovery cohort repertoires had been generated using a single sequencing platform. The genetic ancestry cluster associated with self-reported Caucasian donors included roughly four fifths of the 398 genotyped donors. About five DR-DQ haplotypes were treated as single units for association and clustering because of strong linkage in the cohort. An early release that covered about 600 HLA-typed donors contained about 290 gigabases of sequencing data and about 84 million unique TCR sequences. To predict cytomegalovirus infection status, the study brought together high-throughput TCR immunosequencing, statistical association of individual TCRs with disease status, and machine learning. An earlier analysis of around 580 of the donors used high-throughput TCR beta sequencing to judge whether each TCR beta V gene segment behaved as functional or pseudogenic. Genome-wide SNP genotypes for about 65% of the roughly 670 donors were used in a later genetic analysis, which treated that subset as a discovery cohort. Donor age, sex, ethnicity and CMV serostatus were compiled together with the repertoire data. On average, around 240,000 unique TCR beta nucleotide sequences were sequenced per donor among some 430 genotyped donors of the cohort, with 15% to 20% of those sequences being non-productive. The study profiled the T cell repertoires of 500 to 800 subjects by immunosequencing and related them to cytomegalovirus serostatus. In a later analysis, previously published TCR beta repertoires from 500 to 750 donors were re-analyzed and high-resolution HLA genotyping was added so that TCR occurrence patterns could be studied. The study was designed to test whether signatures of past pathogen exposure could be identified by cataloging public T cell receptors. HLA typing included class I and class II loci at four-digit resolution. Along with the roughly 670-subject first cohort, a separate validation cohort of over a hundred different subjects was used. The number of typed donors differed by locus: roughly 629-630 for A, B, C, DRB1 and DQB1; approximately 530 for DQA1; about 600 for DPA1; and roughly 490 for DPB1. Rather than using new phenotypic data, the later analysis identified candidate immune exposures from TCR beta sequences and from how often those sequences occurred across donors.

Deletion took 3 bases off V and 4 bases off J, with a span of 17 bases between the germline ends. The CDR3 covers 15 residues, taking in both the cysteine and the phenylalanine. Only the CDR3 part of the read is kept: 45 bases, read in frame from the first base. CDR1 and CDR2, looked up from the germline V gene, are SGDLS and YYNGEE. What the research found in general, with its limitations: According to a later analysis, most CMV-associated TCR beta chains appeared to be HLA-restricted, and the HLA associations seemed to be driven largely by CMV exposure. A group of highly shared sequence variants was considered likely to be a technical artifact of the sequencing pipeline. Assigning TCR associations to individual alleles was difficult when HLA alleles, especially DR and DQ, strongly co-occurred. According to the authors, the approach could potentially be generalized to other disease states and immunological phenotypes. This cohort had only TCR beta chains sequenced, and the lack of alpha or paired-chain data limited which features could be detected. Because counts were too low, around 18 rarely observed V segments, including chromosome 9 orphons, were left out of the earlier analysis of some 600 of the donors. CMV serostatus was the only immune exposure information available for the cohort. A further reported finding was that TCR beta sequences accurately predicted the HLA-A and HLA-B alleles for most subjects in the first cohort. Linkage disequilibrium might explain the correlated functional status among segregating V segments, but an unknown experimental factor could not be excluded. The classifier was reported to diagnose cytomegalovirus status with high specificity and sensitivity in both the original cohort and the validation cohort. An association between a missense DCLRE1C variant and V-gene and J-gene trimming of TCR beta chains was found in a later genetic analysis and replicated in an independent cohort. The study gave a list of some 150 TCR beta chains associated with cytomegalovirus. The 87-base-pair reads could not distinguish some IMGT-functional V segments, including TRBV6-2 and TRBV6-3, so those segments were excluded. Because some donors lacked HLA typing at each locus, the association tests relied only on the typed subset. Three of the identified cytomegalovirus-associated TCR beta chains were confirmed in vitro to be specific for cytomegalovirus antigens. While some public TCRs were present in many individuals, most TCR sequences turned up only very rarely across donors. Roughly uniform sequencing depth across donors was assumed in presence/absence analyses, although this assumption may not hold. In a later analysis, HLA-associated TCR beta chains were found to be more clonally expanded and to have lower generation probabilities than equally common non-associated chains. According to a later genetic analysis, donors in an Asian-associated ancestry cluster had fewer N-insertions in productive TCRs than the approximately 700-donor mean. In a later analysis, about 17,000 TCR beta sequences were associated with specific HLA alleles at a false discovery rate of 0.05. In a later analysis, the rate of TCR association differed among HLA loci, with DRB1 alleles having the most associated TCRs and HLA-C alleles having the fewest. In an earlier analysis of more than 450 of the donors, most TCR beta V segments were observed in productive rearrangements about 90% or about 30% of the time, broadly matching IMGT annotations. A later analysis reported that several top co-occurrence clusters appeared linked to parvovirus B19, influenza, CMV and Epstein-Barr virus.

This clone was detected a few times. Its antigen is currently not known. Per-base quality was not reported, and no clone a single base away is much larger than it. To prepare the library, the immunoSEQ multiplex PCR assay was applied. For the multiplex PCR, a mixture combining 60 forward primers for TCR Vbeta segments and 13 reverse primers for TCR Jbeta segments was used. A multiplex PCR assay on genomic DNA amplified the CDR3 region of rearranged TCR beta genes. The Illumina HiSeq System was used to sequence the amplified TCR beta libraries as 87-base-pair reads. The study's processing was this. A later analysis tallied roughly 80 million unique TCR beta chains across the 666 repertoires, and about 10 million of those chains were shared by two or more donors. To remove PCR and sequencing errors, raw reads were error-corrected and collapsed into unique sequences using a nearest-neighbor algorithm that merged closely related sequences. CDR3 sequences were aligned to IMGT reference sequences to assign V, D and J gene segments. For a sequence to be retained, a match of at least six nucleotides was required to both a V gene segment and a J gene segment. Rearrangements were classified as productive when the CDR3 lacked stop codons and remained in frame with V and J, and all other rearrangements were classified as non-productive. CDR3 was defined according to IMGT convention as the region running from the second conserved V-encoded cysteine to the conserved J-encoded phenylalanine. The earlier analysis of more than 450 of the donors excluded sequences that lacked an unambiguous match to a single V gene segment. In an earlier analysis of several hundred of the donors, V segments were called functional above 56.7% productive rearrangements and were called segregating when the between-donor standard deviation exceeded 5%. A statistical classification framework was built for diagnosing cytomegalovirus status from the catalog of TCR beta chain sequences. In a later analysis, TCR nucleotide sequences were compared against IMGT/GENE-DB human TR gene sequences so that V and J genes could be assigned. In a later analysis, CDR3 sequences and most-parsimonious VDJ recombination scenarios were assigned using the TCRdist pipeline. In a later analysis, each TCR beta chain was defined by its CDR3 amino acid sequence together with its V-gene family, and reads lacking a unique V-gene family were excluded. A later analysis removed 550 to 700 highly shared, low-generation-probability nucleotide sequences to deal with suspected cross-contamination and a sequencing artifact. For each public chain, a later analysis derived a clonal expansion index from normalized ranks of inferred template counts within each repertoire. In a later analysis, generation probabilities were computed with a VDJ recombination model fitted to out-of-frame rearrangements, and the resulting probabilities were checked against IGoR. Hypergeometric tests were used in a later analysis to score TCR-TCR, TCR-HLA and TCR-CMV co-occurrence, with a repertoire-size bias correction applied to the TCR pairs. In a later analysis, false discovery rates were estimated by permuting HLA or CMV assignments 20 times. In a later analysis, co-occurring TCRs were grouped using DBSCAN, with TCRdist sequence similarity added in when clustering inside HLA-allele-positive subsets. Repertoires with fewer than 30,000 or more than 120,000 public chains were left out of co-occurrence clustering, as were five repertoires with anomalous nucleotide sharing. TCRdb holds this immuneACCESS table with in-frame rearrangements only. Some clones are missing; in checked studies, unresolved V genes explain under half, and the rest has no known cause. The V and J calls and clone size are taken from that table; D and trimming were inferred from the DNA. The sample has about 160,000 clones on record, around 80% of them singletons. About 2.2% of the sample lies in the top ten.

The cohort consisted of 650 to 850 healthy bone marrow donors. At the time of sampling, every cohort member was nominally healthy, though immune exposures that went unrecorded were likely present. The donor tested CMV seronegative and was one of the 352 seronegative cohort members. A peripheral blood sample was provided by each donor, and peripheral blood mononuclear cells were used for TCR beta sequencing. The Qiagen DNeasy Blood Extraction Kit was used to extract genomic DNA from the blood cell samples. In this chain, TRBV9 is recombined with TRBJ2-7; the best D guess is TRBD1, with 6 bases matching. Sample: PBMCs. This sequence originates from a man between 35 and 55 years old in good health and CMV-seronegative. The CDR3 protein sequence reads: CASSESPGQQYEQYF. The nucleotide sequence reads TGTGCCAGCAGCGAATCCCCGGGACAACAATACGAGCAGTACTTC.